This T cell receptor (beta chain) was sequenced during a study of vaccination and CD4 T cells after COVID-19. Across the study: Blood was drawn a median around 70 days post second dose, range 14 to 241.

Broader study findings: SARS-CoV-2-reactive clonotypes rose nonsignificantly, with the median going from roughly 19 to 38.

The CDR3 consists of 14 residues. Per germline, CDR1 SNHLY and CDR2 FYNNEI. V was pared by 6 bases and J by 6 bases, with 17 bases between. Cultured CD4+ T cell DNA was sequenced using the Oncomine TCR Beta short-read assay. Genomic DNA from cultured CD4+ T cells was extracted. TCRdb called the PCR reads again in MiXCR, with one record for every CDR3 protein. The sample has about 16,000 distinct CDR3 sequences, about 56% seen once. Turning to this clonotype: The antigen remains unidentified.

The treatment denotes: approximately nine-day PBMC culture with coronavirus spike peptide pools or control peptides (ViraFEST assay). Antigen-specific T cells were expanded with peptide pools by ViraFEST, and TCRs were then sequenced. The clonotype originates from a human donor who had recovered from COVID-19. The sample in question was CD4+ T cells from blood, cultured in vitro, obtained before SARS-CoV-2 vaccination. V usage is TRBV2 and J usage is TRBJ1-1; weak D call: TRBD1 (6 bases). For the CDR3, the DNA is TGTGCCAGCAGAGGCGACAGGAGTAGCGCTGAAGCTTTCTTT. It specifies CASRGDRSSAEAFF.